This T cell receptor (beta chain) derives from a study of blood T cell repertoires in COVID-19. As for the study in general: The samples span acute and convalescent COVID-19 from the United States, Italy and Spain.

V lost 7 bases and J lost 2; bases outside the gene matches: 4. Germline-derived CDR1 and CDR2 are MNHEY and SVGAGI. The CDR3 is made up of 13 amino acids. Those who participated ranged in age from roughly 18 to 89 years and resided in 24 US areas. Cohorts were based on clinical histories the participants reported. In the source study's methods: By means of reference gene primer amplification, nucleated cell counts were estimated. Produced via immunoSEQ multiplex PCR; TCRdb's table is partial and in-frame only. Clone size and the V and J calls come from that table; the DNA yielded D and trimming. The table lists over 300,000 clones, 80% to 90% of them singletons.

This clonotype was obtained from a woman aged 18-30 years who had recovered from COVID-19. The chain has TRBV6-5 and TRBJ2-7; 8 bases agree with TRBD2. Sequencing was performed on PBMCs or T cells enriched from blood (not recorded which). The CDR3 loop reads CASTGGATYEQYF. CDR3 nucleotides: TGTGCCAGCACCGGGGGGGCCACCTACGAGCAGTACTTC.